These T cell receptor beta chains were read from a single sample in a study of T cell responses to AZD1222 COVID-19 vaccine. Assay: immunoSEQ multiplex PCR; the TCRdb copy retains only in-frame clones and omits some. The profile covers more than 75,000 clones, with approximately 90% appearing a single time and about 1.5% taken by the ten largest. Sequencing was performed on peripheral blood, taken on day 0 of AZD1222 vaccination. These receptors all stem from an adult in good health. CDR3s include the opening cysteine and the closing phenylalanine or tryptophan. The order of the fields is D gene, V gene, clone size, J gene, CDR3 protein, CDR3 DNA. D genes are given only for firm matches. Clone size is given for some rows only: seen once, a few or many times, or a class if the clone is expanded.

>TRBD1|TRBV27|-|TRBJ1-2
CASSLSTGFGYTF
TGTGCCAGCAGTTTATCGACAGGGTTTGGCTACACCTTC
>-|TRBV5-6|-|TRBJ1-2
CASSLGQSNYGYTF
TGTGCCAGCAGCTTGGGACAGAGTAACTATGGCTACACCTTC
>TRBD1|TRBV7-3|-|TRBJ1-1
CASSQRGQGFGTEAFF
TGTGCCAGCAGCCAAAGGGGGCAGGGTTTTGGGACTGAAGCTTTCTTT
>-|TRBV27|-|TRBJ1-1
CASIGQNTEAFF
TGTGCCAGCATAGGGCAGAACACTGAAGCTTTCTTT
>TRBD1|TRBV15|-|TRBJ1-2
CATSSRSGTAIYGYTF
TGTGCCACCAGCAGCCGTTCGGGGACAGCAATTTATGGCTACACCTTC
>TRBD1|TRBV7-9|-|TRBJ1-4
CASSSRTGGAGEKLFF
TGTGCCAGCAGCTCCAGAACAGGGGGCGCCGGGGAAAAACTGTTTTTT
>-|TRBV3-1/TRBV3-2|-|TRBJ1-4
CASSQGATNEKLFF
TGTGCCAGCAGCCAAGGCGCAACTAATGAAAAACTGTTTTTT
>-|TRBV6-6|-|TRBJ2-7
CASSYRTSSYEQYF
TGTGCCAGCAGTTACAGGACCAGCTCCTACGAGCAGTACTTC
>TRBD1|TRBV2|-|TRBJ1-2
CASRDRGFYGYTF
TGTGCCAGCCGGGACAGGGGATTCTATGGCTACACCTTC
>TRBD2|TRBV15|-|TRBJ2-7
CATSRGRGLVGEQYF
TGTGCCACCAGCAGGGGAAGGGGACTAGTTGGCGAGCAGTACTTC
>TRBD1|TRBV5-1|-|TRBJ2-5
CASSSNTGGQETQYF
TGCGCCAGCAGCTCAAATACAGGGGGCCAAGAGACCCAGTACTTC
>TRBD2|TRBV6-2/TRBV6-3|once|TRBJ2-5
CASSYYSGGETQYF
TGTGCCAGCAGTTACTATAGCGGGGGGGAGACCCAGTACTTC
>TRBD1|TRBV5-1|-|TRBJ2-2
CASSLGQGSLKIGELFF
TGCGCCAGCAGCTTGGGACAGGGAAGCTTGAAGATCGGGGAGCTGTTTTTT
>-|TRBV11-3|-|TRBJ2-1
CASSSGYGWNTEQFF
TGTGCCAGCAGCTCAGGATATGGGTGGAATACTGAGCAGTTCTTC
>TRBD1|TRBV19|-|TRBJ1-1
CASSSYGTGFTEAFF
TGTGCCAGTAGTTCATACGGGACAGGGTTCACTGAAGCTTTCTTT
>TRBD1|TRBV3-1/TRBV3-2|-|TRBJ2-1
CASSPRQGYNEQFF
TGTGCCAGCAGCCCAAGACAGGGCTACAATGAGCAGTTCTTC
>TRBD1|TRBV7-6|-|TRBJ1-1
CASSSGTGATEAFF
TGTGCCAGCAGCTCGGGGACAGGTGCCACTGAAGCTTTCTTT
>TRBD1|TRBV3-1/TRBV3-2|-|TRBJ1-1
CASSQGQGDAEAFF
TGTGCCAGCAGCCAAGGACAGGGAGATGCTGAAGCTTTCTTT
>-|TRBV5-1|-|TRBJ1-2
CASSLGDRGYTF
TGCGCCAGCAGCTTGGGGGATAGAGGCTACACCTTC
>TRBD1|TRBV4-1|once|TRBJ2-7
CASSQFGQAVGEQYF
TGCGCCAGCAGCCAATTTGGACAGGCCGTAGGCGAGCAGTACTTC
>-|TRBV21-1|once|TRBJ1-1
CASSSCGRGLDTEAFF
TGTGCCAGCAGCAGTTGTGGCAGGGGGCTGGACACTGAAGCTTTCTTT
>TRBD1|TRBV10-1|-|TRBJ1-2
CASSESGTADVYGYTF
TGCGCCAGCAGTGAGTCCGGGACAGCGGACGTTTATGGCTACACCTTC
>-|TRBV18|once|TRBJ1-1
CASSPPSGAEAFF
TGTGCCAGCTCACCACCAAGCGGGGCTGAAGCTTTCTTT
>-|TRBV18|-|TRBJ1-3
CASSPQQGSSGNTIYF
TGTGCCAGCTCACCGCAACAGGGTTCCTCTGGAAACACCATATATTTT
>-|TRBV7-9|-|TRBJ2-1
CASSLDGGPYNEQFF
TGTGCCAGCAGCTTAGACGGGGGGCCCTACAATGAGCAGTTCTTC
>-|TRBV9|-|TRBJ2-3
CASSVSGGGPGILSTDTQYF
TGTGCCAGCAGCGTCTCCGGGGGAGGCCCAGGAATACTCAGCACAGATACGCAGTATTTT
>-|TRBV5-1|-|TRBJ2-3
CASSRLPGQSTDTQYF
TGCGCCAGCAGCCGGCTACCGGGGCAAAGCACAGATACGCAGTATTTT
>-|TRBV9|-|TRBJ1-1
CASSEGGGFTEAFF
TGTGCCAGCAGCGAGGGAGGGGGGTTCACTGAAGCTTTCTTT
>-|TRBV5-1|-|TRBJ1-1
CASSLEGPPNTEAFF
TGCGCCAGCAGCTTGGAGGGACCGCCGAACACTGAAGCTTTCTTT
>-|TRBV5-4|-|TRBJ1-2
CASSLERASYGYTF
TGTGCCAGCAGCTTGGAGAGGGCCTCCTATGGCTACACCTTC
>-|TRBV7-8|-|TRBJ1-5
CASSYARGDQPQHF
TGTGCCAGCAGCTACGCCAGGGGAGATCAGCCCCAGCATTTT
>-|TRBV5-4|-|TRBJ2-2
CASSLGTYTGELFF
TGTGCCAGCAGCTTGGGGACTTACACCGGGGAGCTGTTTTTT
>-|TRBV4-3|-|TRBJ2-2
CASSQDPAGSNTGELFF
TGCGCCAGCAGCCAAGATCCTGCTGGTTCGAACACCGGGGAGCTGTTTTTT
>-|TRBV5-1|-|TRBJ2-2
CASSLQGGELFF
TGCGCCAGCAGCTTGCAAGGCGGGGAGCTGTTTTTT
>-|TRBV10-2|-|TRBJ1-2
CASSVGQTNYGYTF
TGCGCCAGCAGTGTGGGGCAAACTAACTATGGCTACACCTTC
>-|TRBV7-2|once|TRBJ1-2
CASSPEQRTAYGYTF
TGTGCCAGCAGCCCAGAGCAACGGACAGCCTATGGCTACACCTTC
>-|TRBV5-5|-|TRBJ1-6
CASSPAKEILHF
TGTGCCAGCAGCCCCGCCAAGGAAATCCTCCACTTT
>-|TRBV2|many|TRBJ1-5
CASSPLERHQPQHF
TGTGCCAGCAGCCCTCTAGAGCGCCATCAGCCCCAGCATTTT
>-|TRBV6-5|-|TRBJ1-5
CASNRGGESQPQHF
TGTGCCAGCAACCGGGGGGGGGAGAGTCAGCCCCAGCATTTT
>-|TRBV6-5|-|TRBJ1-1
CASRARLNTEAFF
TGTGCCAGCAGGGCCCGGTTGAACACTGAAGCTTTCTTT
>TRBD1|TRBV6-2/TRBV6-3|few|TRBJ2-5
CASSGDREETQYF
TGTGCCAGCAGTGGTGACAGGGAAGAGACCCAGTACTTC
>-|TRBV19|-|TRBJ1-1
CASSLWTNTEAFF
TGTGCCAGTAGTCTTTGGACGAACACTGAAGCTTTCTTT
>-|TRBV28|-|TRBJ2-7
CASSPVGRGYFYEQYF
TGTGCCAGCAGTCCAGTGGGCAGGGGATATTTCTACGAGCAGTACTTC
>-|TRBV5-1|once|TRBJ1-2
CASRSTGNDYGYTF
TGCGCCAGCCGATCAACAGGGAACGACTATGGCTACACCTTC
>TRBD1|TRBV2|-|TRBJ1-3
CASSEGGQLFGNTIYF
TGTGCCAGCAGTGAAGGGGGACAGCTCTTTGGAAACACCATATATTTT
>TRBD1|TRBV27|-|TRBJ2-7
CASRWTGGAYEQYF
TGTGCCAGCAGGTGGACAGGGGGTGCCTACGAGCAGTACTTC
>TRBD1|TRBV19|-|TRBJ1-1
CASRMQGASSAFF
TGTGCCAGTAGAATGCAGGGGGCTTCGTCCGCTTTCTTT
>-|TRBV6-2/TRBV6-3|once|TRBJ1-1
CASSASRPMNTEAFF
TGTGCCAGCAGTGCCTCACGTCCTATGAACACTGAAGCTTTCTTT
>-|TRBV19|-|TRBJ1-4
CASKTGQFNEKLFF
TGTGCCAGTAAGACCGGACAGTTTAATGAAAAACTGTTTTTT